The clone carrying this TCR beta chain was detected once. Germline CDR1 and CDR2: SSHAT and FNYEAQ (reference sequence). The CDR3 totals 15 residues. V shed 5 bases and J 4 bases; nucleotides not matched to a gene: 10. These data belong to a study of cytomegalovirus exposure and HLA in healthy donors. The PCR was carried out with 60 Vbeta primers and 13 Jbeta primers. Some clones are missing from TCRdb's copy, which holds only in-frame ones; the method was immunoSEQ multiplex PCR. The repertoire holds approximately 200,000 clones, with 60% to 80% as singletons. The TCR sequence derives from a woman younger than 35 in good health and CMV-seronegative. The chain couples TRBV7-7 to TRBJ2-7, with 8 positions matching TRBD1. Sequencing input: PBMCs. The CDR3 bases are TGTGCCAGCAGCGCAGACAGGGGAGCCCTTTACGAGCAGTACTTC. It translates to CASSADRGALYEQYF. Supplemented by reference TRBV7-7 and TRBJ2-7, the full variable domain reads GAGVSQSPRYKVTKRGQDVTLRCDPISSHATLYWYQQALGQGPEFLTYFNYEAQPDKSGLPSDRFSAERPEGSISTLTIQRTEQRDSAMYRCASSADRGALYEQYFGPGTRLTVT.